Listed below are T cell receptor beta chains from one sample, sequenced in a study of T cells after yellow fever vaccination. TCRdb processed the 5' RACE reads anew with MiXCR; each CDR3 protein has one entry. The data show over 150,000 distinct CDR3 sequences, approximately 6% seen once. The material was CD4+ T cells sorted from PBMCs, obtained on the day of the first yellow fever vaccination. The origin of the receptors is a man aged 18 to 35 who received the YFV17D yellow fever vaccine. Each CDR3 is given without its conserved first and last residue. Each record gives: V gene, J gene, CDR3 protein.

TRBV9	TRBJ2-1	ASSVSTSNEQF
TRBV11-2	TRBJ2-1	ASSSPKDLPYEQF
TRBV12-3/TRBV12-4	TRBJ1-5	ASSWTSQPQH
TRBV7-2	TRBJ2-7	ASSLGLAFYEQY
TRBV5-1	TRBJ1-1	ASSLLGNTEAF
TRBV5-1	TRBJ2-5	ASSLMSGEETQY
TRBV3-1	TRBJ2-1	ATKTSGSYNEQF
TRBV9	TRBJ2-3	ASSVTSGGLSTDTQY
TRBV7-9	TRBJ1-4	ASSPRPGRGVEKLF
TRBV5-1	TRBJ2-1	ASASGGRNEQF
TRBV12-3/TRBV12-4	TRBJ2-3	ASSGLARRDTQY
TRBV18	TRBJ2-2	ASSPPSRHNTGELF